This TCR beta chain came from a study of response to subunit inactivated influenza vaccine. Per germline, CDR1 SGHRS and CDR2 YFSETQ. The CDR3 is 16 residues long. Unmatched junction bases numbered 5, after V lost 5 bases and J lost 5 bases. As regards this clonotype: The antigen remains undetermined.

Overall study results and limits: Authors suggested each seasonal flu vaccination may recruit only limited numbers of new T cells.

One entry per CDR3 protein, called by TCRdb with MiXCR from the RT-PCR reads. Of around 480,000 distinct CDR3 sequences listed, approximately 15% were seen once; the top ten hold 3%. J is TRBJ2-3 and V is TRBV5-1, with TRBD2 identical over 16 bases. This TCR was recovered from a man between 50 and 69 years old who received an inactivated influenza vaccine. The sequencing here drew on CD4+ T cells sorted from PBMCs, taken less than 30 months after vaccination. CDR3 sequence (DNA): TGCGCCAGCAGGCTGGGACTAGCGGGAGGGCAAGATACGCAGTATTTT. It is translated as CASRLGLAGGQDTQYF. The variable domain in full, completed from reference TRBV5-1 and TRBJ2-3, reads KAGVTQTPRYLIKTRGQQVTLSCSPISGHRSVSWYQQTPGQGLQFLFEYFSETQRNKGNFPGRFSGRQFSNSRSEMNVSTLELGDSALYLCASRLGLAGGQDTQYFGPGTRLTVL.